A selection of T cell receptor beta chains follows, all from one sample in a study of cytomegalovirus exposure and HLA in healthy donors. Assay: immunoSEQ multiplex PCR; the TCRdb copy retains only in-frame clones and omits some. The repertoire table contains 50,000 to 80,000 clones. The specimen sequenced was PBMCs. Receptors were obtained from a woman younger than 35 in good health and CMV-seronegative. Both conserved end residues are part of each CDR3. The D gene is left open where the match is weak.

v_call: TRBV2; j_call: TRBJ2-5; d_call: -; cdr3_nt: TGTGCCAGCAGTGAAGTCGGGGTAGGGGAGACCCAGTACTTC; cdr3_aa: CASSEVGVGETQYF
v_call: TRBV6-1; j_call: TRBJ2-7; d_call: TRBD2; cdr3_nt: TGTGCCACAAAGCGGGACGGCGCCTACGAGCAGTACTTC; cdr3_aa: CATKRDGAYEQYF
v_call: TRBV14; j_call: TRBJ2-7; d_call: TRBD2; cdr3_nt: TGTGCCAGCAGCCCGTCGGCGGGGGACTCCCCCAACTACTACGAGCAGTACTTC; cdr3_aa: CASSPSAGDSPNYYEQYF
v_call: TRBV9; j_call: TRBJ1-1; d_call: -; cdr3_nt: TGTGCCAGCAGCGTAGGGGCCGACCCCGCTGGGGCTTTCTTT; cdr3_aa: CASSVGADPAGAFF
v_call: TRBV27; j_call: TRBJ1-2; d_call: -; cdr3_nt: TGTGCCAGCAGTCCCCACGGGGGGGGCTATGGCTACACCTTC; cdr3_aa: CASSPHGGGYGYTF
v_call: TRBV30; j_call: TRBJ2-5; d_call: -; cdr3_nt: TGTGCCTGGAGTGTAGATGGGCAGGGTGAAGAAACCCAGTACTTC; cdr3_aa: CAWSVDGQGEETQYF
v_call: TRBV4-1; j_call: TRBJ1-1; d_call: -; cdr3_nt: TGCGCCAGCAGCCAAGGGACTGACATGAACACTGAAGATTTCTTT; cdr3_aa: CASSQGTDMNTEDFF
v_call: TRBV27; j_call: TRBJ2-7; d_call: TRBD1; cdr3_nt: TGTGCCAGCAGTTTACGGGGACAGGGGAGCTACGAGCAGTACTTC; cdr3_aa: CASSLRGQGSYEQYF
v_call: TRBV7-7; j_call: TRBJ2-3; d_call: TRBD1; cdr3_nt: TGTGCTAGCAGCTTAGGGACAGGGAGCACAGATACGCAGTATTTT; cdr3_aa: CASSLGTGSTDTQYF
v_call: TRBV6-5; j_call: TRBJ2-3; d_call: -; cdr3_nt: TGTGCCAGCATCGTTATCGGCACAGATACGCAGTATTTT; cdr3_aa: CASIVIGTDTQYF
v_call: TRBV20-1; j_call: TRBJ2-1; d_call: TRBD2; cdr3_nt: TGCACTAGCGGAACCGACAATGAGCAGTTCTTC; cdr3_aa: CTSGTDNEQFF
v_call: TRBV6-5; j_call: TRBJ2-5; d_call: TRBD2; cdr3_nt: TGTGCCAGCAGTTTGGCTAGCGGACTCCAAGAGACCCAGTACTTC; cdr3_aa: CASSLASGLQETQYF
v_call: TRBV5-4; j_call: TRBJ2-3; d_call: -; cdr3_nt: TGTGCCAGCAGCTCGGGCGGGGTCAGCACAGATACGCAGTATTTT; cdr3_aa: CASSSGGVSTDTQYF
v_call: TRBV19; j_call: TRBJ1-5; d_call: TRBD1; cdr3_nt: TGTGCCAGTAGTATAGTCCCAGGGGGCGCCGGACAGCCCCAGCATTTT; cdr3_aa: CASSIVPGGAGQPQHF
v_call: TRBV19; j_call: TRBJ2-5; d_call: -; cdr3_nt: TGTGCCAGTAGTATACTAGGCGGGTCCCAAGAGACCCAGTACTTC; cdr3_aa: CASSILGGSQETQYF
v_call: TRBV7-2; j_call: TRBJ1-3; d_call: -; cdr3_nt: TGTGCCAGCAGCTTCCAGGGCCTCTCTGGAAACACCATATATTTT; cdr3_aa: CASSFQGLSGNTIYF
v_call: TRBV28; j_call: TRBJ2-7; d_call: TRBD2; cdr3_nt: TGTGCCAGCCCCCCGGCGGGGACTAGCGGGAGATACGAGCAGTACTTC; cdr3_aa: CASPPAGTSGRYEQYF
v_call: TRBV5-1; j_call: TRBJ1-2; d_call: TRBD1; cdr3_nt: TGCGCCAGCAGCTTGCAGACAGGGGGCGAAGGCTACACCTTC; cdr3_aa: CASSLQTGGEGYTF
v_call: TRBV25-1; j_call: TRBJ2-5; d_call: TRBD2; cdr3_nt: TGTGCCAGCAGTGAATTCGGTAGCGGGGGGAAAGAGACCCAGTACTTC; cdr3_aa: CASSEFGSGGKETQYF
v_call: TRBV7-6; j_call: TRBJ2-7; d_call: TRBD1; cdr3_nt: TGTGCCAGCAGTCCGGGACAGGCTCACTTGCAGTACTTC; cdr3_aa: CASSPGQAHLQYF
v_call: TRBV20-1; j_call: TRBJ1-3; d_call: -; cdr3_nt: TGCAGTGCGTCTCACAGGGCTAGGCATTTT; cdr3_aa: CSASHRARHF
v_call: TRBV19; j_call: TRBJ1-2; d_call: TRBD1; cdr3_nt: TGTGCCAGTAGTATGGGGACAGGGAACTATGGCTACACCTTC; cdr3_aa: CASSMGTGNYGYTF
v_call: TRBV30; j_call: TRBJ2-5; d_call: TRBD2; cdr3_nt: TGTGCCTGGAATCTAGCGGGGATACAAGAGACCCAGTACTTC; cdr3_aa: CAWNLAGIQETQYF
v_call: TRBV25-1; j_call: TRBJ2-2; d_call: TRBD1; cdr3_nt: TGTGCCAGCAGTGACATAACCCGGACAGGGGCGAACACCGGGGAGCTGTTTTTT; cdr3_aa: CASSDITRTGANTGELFF
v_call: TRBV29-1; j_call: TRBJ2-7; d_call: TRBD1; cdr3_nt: TGCAGCGTTGTGGGGACAGGGGTCGAGCAGTACTTC; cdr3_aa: CSVVGTGVEQYF
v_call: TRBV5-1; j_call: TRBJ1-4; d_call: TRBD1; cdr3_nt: TGCGCCAGTAAGGACAGGGTGGGATCTAATGAAAAACTGTTTTTT; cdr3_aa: CASKDRVGSNEKLFF
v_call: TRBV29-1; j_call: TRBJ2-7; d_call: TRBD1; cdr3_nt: TGCAGCGGGGGACAGGGAGGCTACGAGCAGTACTTC; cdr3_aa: CSGGQGGYEQYF
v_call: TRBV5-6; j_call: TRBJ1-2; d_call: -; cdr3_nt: TGTGCCAGCAGCGCCCTTACAGGTTATGGCTACACCTTC; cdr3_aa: CASSALTGYGYTF
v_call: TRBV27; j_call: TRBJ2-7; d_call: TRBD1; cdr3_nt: TGTGCCAGCGGGGGACAGGCGAGCGCCTACGAGCAGTACTTC; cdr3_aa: CASGGQASAYEQYF
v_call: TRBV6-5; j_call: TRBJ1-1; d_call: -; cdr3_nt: TGTGCCAGCAGTTACGGACAGTCCACTGAAGCTTTCTTT; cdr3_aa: CASSYGQSTEAFF
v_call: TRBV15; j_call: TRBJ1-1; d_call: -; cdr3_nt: TGTGCCACCACCCCGAGGGGGGGCACTGAAGCTTTCTTT; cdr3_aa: CATTPRGGTEAFF
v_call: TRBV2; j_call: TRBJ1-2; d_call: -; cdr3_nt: TGTGCCAGCGCCCCTCCCGCGAGATACTATGGCTACACCTTC; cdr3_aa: CASAPPARYYGYTF
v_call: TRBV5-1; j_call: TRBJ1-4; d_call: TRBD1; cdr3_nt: TGCGCCAGCAGCCAGGGGGGTGTTCCAGGGAATGAAAAACTGTTTTTT; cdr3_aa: CASSQGGVPGNEKLFF
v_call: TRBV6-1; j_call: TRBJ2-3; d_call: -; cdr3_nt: TGTGCCAGCAGTCTGCGCCGTAGTGATACGCAGTATTTT; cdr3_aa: CASSLRRSDTQYF
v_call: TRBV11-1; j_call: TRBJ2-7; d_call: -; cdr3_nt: TGTGCCAGCAGCTTAAGGCAGGGCACGGGCGAGCAGTACTTC; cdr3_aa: CASSLRQGTGEQYF
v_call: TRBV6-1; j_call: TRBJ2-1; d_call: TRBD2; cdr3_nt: TGTGCCAGCAGGAGACTAGCGGAGTCTTACAATGAGCAGTTCTTC; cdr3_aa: CASRRLAESYNEQFF
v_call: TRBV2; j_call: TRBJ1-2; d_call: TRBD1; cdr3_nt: TGTGCCAGCGGACAGGGACATGTGTCCTATGGCTACACCTTC; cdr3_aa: CASGQGHVSYGYTF
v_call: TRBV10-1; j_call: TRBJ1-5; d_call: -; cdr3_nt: TGCGCCAGCAGTGGTAGGAACAGGGGCAATCAGCCCCAGCATTTT; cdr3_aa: CASSGRNRGNQPQHF
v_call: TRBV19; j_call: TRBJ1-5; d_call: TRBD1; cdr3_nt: TGTGCCAGTAGTGGACAGGAGACTAGCAATCAGCCCCAGCATTTT; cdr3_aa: CASSGQETSNQPQHF
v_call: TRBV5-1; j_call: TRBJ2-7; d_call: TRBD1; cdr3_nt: TGCGCCAGCAGCCCGGGACAGAACTACGAGCAGTACTTC; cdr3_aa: CASSPGQNYEQYF
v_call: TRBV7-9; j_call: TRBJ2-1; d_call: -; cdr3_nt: TGTGCCAGCAGTAGTCGGCGGGGTATGAATGAGCAGTTCTTC; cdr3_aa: CASSSRRGMNEQFF
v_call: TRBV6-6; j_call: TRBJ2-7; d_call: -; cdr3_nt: TGTGCCAGCAGTTACAGACCTCACTACTACGAGCAGTACTTC; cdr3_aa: CASSYRPHYYEQYF
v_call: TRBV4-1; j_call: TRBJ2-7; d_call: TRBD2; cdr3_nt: TGCGCCAGCAGCATTAGACTGACCGGGACTAGCGGGGACACCTACGAGCAGTACTTC; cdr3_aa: CASSIRLTGTSGDTYEQYF
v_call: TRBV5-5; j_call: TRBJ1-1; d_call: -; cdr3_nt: TGTGCCAGCAGTTTTCCAGGGCGCACTGAAGCTTTCTTT; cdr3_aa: CASSFPGRTEAFF
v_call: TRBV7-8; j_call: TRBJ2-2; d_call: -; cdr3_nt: TGTGCCAGCAGCCCACCGCCTTACAGGGACCGGAACACCGGGGAGCTGTTTTTT; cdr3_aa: CASSPPPYRDRNTGELFF
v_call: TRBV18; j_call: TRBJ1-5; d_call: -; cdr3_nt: TGTGCCAGCTCACCACAAGCAGGGGATCAGCCCCAGCATTTT; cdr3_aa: CASSPQAGDQPQHF
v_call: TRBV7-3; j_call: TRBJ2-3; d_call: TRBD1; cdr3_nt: TGTGCCAGCAGCTACAGGGGTCTCACAGATACGCAGTATTTT; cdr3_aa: CASSYRGLTDTQYF
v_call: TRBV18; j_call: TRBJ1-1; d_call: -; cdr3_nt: TGTGCCAGCTCACCACGGCAGGGTTTGGGCACTGAAGCTTTCTTT; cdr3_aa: CASSPRQGLGTEAFF
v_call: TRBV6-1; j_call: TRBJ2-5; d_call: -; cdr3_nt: TGTGCCAGCAGTGAAGGGCGCAGGGGACCGAGCCAAGAGACCCAGTACTTC; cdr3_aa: CASSEGRRGPSQETQYF
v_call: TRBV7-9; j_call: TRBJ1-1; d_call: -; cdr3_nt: TGTGCCAGCAGCCCCGGGGACAAGATGAACACTGAAGCTTTCTTT; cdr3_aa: CASSPGDKMNTEAFF
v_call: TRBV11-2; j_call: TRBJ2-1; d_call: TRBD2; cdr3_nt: TGTGCCAGCAGCTTACGATTAGCGGGAGACTATGAGCAGTTCTTC; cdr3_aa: CASSLRLAGDYEQFF
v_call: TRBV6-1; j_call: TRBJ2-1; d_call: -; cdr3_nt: TGTGCCGGCGGACAGGGACTACAACATGAGCAGTTCTTC; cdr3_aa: CAGGQGLQHEQFF
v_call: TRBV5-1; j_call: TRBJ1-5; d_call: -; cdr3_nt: TGCGCCAGCAGCTTGGGTTGGGGGGAGCCCCAGCATTTT; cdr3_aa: CASSLGWGEPQHF
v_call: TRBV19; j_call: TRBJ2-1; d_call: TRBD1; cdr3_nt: TGTGCCTGCTCCGGCCCCAGGGGGAATGAGCAGTTCTTC; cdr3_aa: CACSGPRGNEQFF
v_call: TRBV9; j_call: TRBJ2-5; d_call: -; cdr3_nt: TGTGCCAGCAGCCCCTTCTCGGGTCAAGAGACCCAGTACTTC; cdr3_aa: CASSPFSGQETQYF
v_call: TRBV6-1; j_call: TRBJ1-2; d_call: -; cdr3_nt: TGTGCCAGCAGTGAATTGGCGACAGACTATGGCTACACCTTC; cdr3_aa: CASSELATDYGYTF
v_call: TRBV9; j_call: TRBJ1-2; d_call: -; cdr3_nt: TGTGCCAGCAGCCCCTACTCGGCGGGGGGATTAGGCTATGGCTACACCTTC; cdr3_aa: CASSPYSAGGLGYGYTF
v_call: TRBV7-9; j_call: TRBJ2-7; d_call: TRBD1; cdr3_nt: TGTGCCAGCAGCTCCACCCCAGGGGGCAGCGCCTACGAGCAGTACTTC; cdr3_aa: CASSSTPGGSAYEQYF
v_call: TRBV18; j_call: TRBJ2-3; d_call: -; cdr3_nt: TGTGCCAGCTCACCTCTCACGGGAGAAACAGATACGCAGTATTTT; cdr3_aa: CASSPLTGETDTQYF